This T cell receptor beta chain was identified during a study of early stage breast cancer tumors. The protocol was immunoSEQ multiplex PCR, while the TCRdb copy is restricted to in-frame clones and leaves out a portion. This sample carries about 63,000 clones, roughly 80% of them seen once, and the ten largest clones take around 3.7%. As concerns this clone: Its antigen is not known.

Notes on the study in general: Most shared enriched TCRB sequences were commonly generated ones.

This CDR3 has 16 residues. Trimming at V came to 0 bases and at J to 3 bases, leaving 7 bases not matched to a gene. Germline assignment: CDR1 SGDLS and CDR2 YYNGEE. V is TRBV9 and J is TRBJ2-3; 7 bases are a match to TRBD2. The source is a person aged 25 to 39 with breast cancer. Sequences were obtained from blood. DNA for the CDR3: TGTGCCAGCAGCGTAGGAAGCGGGATAGGTACAGATACGCAGTATTTT. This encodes CASSVGSGIGTDTQYF.